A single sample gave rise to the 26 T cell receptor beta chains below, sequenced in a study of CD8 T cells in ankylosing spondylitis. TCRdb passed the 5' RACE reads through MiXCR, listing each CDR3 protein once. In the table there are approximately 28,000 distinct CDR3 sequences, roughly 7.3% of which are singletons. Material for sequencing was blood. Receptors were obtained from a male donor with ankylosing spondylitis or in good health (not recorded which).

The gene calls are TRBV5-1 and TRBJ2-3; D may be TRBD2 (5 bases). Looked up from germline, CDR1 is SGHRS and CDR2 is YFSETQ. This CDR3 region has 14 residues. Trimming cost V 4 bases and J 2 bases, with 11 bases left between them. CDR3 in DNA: TGCGCCAGCAGCCCAAGACTAAACACAGATACGCAGTATTTT. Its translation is CASSPRLNTDTQYF.

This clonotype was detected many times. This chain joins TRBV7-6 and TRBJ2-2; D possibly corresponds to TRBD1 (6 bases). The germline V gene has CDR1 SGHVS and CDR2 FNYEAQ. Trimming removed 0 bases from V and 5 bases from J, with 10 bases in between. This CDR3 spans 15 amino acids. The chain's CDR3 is CASSLATGRTGELFF. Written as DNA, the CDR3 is TGTGCCAGCAGCTTAGCAACAGGGAGAACCGGGGAGCTGTTTTTT.

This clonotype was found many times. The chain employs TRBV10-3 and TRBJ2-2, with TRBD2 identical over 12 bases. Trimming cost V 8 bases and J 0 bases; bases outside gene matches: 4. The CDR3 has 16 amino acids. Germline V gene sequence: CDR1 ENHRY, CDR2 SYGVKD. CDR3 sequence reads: CAIPTSGGSNTGELFF. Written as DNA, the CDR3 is TGTGCCATCCCGACTAGCGGGGGTTCGAACACCGGGGAGCTGTTTTTT.

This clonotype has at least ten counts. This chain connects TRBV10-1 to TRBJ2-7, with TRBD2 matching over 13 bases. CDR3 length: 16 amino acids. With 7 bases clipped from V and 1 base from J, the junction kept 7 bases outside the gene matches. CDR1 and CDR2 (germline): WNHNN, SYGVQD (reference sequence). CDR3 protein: CASIKGTSGESYEQYV. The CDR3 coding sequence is TGCGCCAGCATCAAAGGGACTAGCGGGGAATCCTACGAGCAGTACGTC.

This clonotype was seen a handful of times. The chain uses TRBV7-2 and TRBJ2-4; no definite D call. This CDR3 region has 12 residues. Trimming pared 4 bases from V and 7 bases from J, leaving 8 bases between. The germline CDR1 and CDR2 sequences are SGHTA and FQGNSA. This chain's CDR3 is CASSSSSNIQYF. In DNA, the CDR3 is TGTGCCAGCAGCTCGTCGTCTAACATTCAGTACTTC.

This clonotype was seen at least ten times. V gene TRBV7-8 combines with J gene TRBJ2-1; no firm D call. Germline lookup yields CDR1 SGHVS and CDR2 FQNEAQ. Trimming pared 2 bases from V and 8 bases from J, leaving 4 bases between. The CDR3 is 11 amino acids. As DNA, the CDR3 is TGTGCCAGCAGCTTAAGCGATGAGCAGTTCTTC. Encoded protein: CASSLSDEQFF.

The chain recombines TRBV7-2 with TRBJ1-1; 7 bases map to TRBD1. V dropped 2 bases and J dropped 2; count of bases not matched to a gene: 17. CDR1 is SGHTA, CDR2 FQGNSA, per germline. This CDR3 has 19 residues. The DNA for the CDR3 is TGTGCCAGCAGCTTAAGGCCAGGGGGAGGTGCAGTTATAAACACTGAAGCTTTCTTT. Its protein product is CASSLRPGGGAVINTEAFF.

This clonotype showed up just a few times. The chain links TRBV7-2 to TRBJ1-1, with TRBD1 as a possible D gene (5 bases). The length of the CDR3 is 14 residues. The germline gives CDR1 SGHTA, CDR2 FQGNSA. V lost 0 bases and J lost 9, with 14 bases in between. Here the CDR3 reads CASSLAPTVVKAFF. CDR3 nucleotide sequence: TGTGCCAGCAGCTTAGCGCCGACAGTAGTCAAAGCTTTCTTT.

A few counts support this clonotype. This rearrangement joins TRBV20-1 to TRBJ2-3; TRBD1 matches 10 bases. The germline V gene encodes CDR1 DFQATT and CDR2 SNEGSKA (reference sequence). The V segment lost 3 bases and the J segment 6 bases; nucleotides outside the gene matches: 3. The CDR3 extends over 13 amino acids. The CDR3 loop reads CSASGTGVDTQYF. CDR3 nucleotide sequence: TGCAGTGCTAGCGGGACAGGGGTTGATACGCAGTATTTT.

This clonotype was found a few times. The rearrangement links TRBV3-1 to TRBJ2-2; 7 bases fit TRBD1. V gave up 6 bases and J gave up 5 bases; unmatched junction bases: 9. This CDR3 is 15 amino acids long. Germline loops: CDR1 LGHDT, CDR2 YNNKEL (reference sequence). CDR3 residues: CASSKDRVRTGELFF. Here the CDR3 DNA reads TGTGCCAGCAGTAAAGACAGGGTTAGAACCGGGGAGCTGTTTTTT.

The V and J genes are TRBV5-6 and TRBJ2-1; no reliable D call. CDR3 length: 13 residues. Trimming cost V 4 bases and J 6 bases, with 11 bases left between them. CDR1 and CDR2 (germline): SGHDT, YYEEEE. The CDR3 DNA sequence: TGTGCCAGCAGCCCGGCCTTGGGCAATGAGCAGTTCTTC. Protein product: CASSPALGNEQFF.

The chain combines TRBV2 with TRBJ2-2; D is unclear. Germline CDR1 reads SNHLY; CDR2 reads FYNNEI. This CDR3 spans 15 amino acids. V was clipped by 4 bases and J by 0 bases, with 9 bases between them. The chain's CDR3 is CASSGYSSNTGELFF. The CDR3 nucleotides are TGTGCCAGCAGTGGTTACAGTTCGAACACCGGGGAGCTGTTTTTT.

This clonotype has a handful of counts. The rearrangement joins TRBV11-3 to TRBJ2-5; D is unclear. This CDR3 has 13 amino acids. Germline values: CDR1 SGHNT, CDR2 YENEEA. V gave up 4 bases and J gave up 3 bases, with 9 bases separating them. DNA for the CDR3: TGTGCCAGCAGCTCTATTTATAAAGAGACCCAGTACTTC. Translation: CASSSIYKETQYF. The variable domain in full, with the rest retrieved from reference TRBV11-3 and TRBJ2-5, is EAGVVQSPRYKIIEKKQPVAFWCNPISGHNTLYWYLQNLGQGPELLIRYENEEAVDDSQLPKDRFSAERLKGVDSTLKIQPAELGDSAVYLCASSSIYKETQYFGPGTRLLVL.

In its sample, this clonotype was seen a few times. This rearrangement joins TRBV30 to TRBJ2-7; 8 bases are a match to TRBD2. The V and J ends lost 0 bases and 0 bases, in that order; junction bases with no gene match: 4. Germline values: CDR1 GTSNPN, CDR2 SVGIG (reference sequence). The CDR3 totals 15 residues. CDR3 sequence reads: CAWSVPGGSSYEQYV. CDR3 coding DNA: TGTGCCTGGAGTGTCCCGGGGGGGAGCTCCTACGAGCAGTACGTC.

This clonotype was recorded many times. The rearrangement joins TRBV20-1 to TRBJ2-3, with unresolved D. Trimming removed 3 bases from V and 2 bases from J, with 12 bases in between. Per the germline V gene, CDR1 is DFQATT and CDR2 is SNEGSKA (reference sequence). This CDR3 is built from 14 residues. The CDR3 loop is CSASNFGVTDTQYF. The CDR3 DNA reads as TGCAGTGCTAGTAACTTTGGGGTCACAGATACGCAGTATTTT.

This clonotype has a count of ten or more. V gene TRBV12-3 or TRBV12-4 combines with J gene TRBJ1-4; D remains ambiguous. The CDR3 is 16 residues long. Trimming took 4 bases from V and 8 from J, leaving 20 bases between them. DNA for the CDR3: TGTGCCAGCAGTTCCTCTGGATTAATGTATGCGGAAAAACTGTTTTTT. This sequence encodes CASSSSGLMYAEKLFF.

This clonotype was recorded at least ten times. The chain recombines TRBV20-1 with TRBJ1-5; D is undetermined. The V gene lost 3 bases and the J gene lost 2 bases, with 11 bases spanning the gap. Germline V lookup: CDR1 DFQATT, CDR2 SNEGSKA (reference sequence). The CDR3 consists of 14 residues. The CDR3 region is CSASIQRGNQPQHF. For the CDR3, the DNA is TGCAGTGCTAGTATCCAGAGGGGCAATCAGCCCCAGCATTTT.

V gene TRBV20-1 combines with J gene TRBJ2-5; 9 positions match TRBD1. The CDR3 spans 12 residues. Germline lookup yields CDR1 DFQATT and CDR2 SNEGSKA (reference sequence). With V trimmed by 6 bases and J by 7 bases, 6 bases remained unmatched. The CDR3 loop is CSAVDRGMTQYF. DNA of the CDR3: TGCAGTGCGGTGGACAGGGGAATGACCCAGTACTTC.

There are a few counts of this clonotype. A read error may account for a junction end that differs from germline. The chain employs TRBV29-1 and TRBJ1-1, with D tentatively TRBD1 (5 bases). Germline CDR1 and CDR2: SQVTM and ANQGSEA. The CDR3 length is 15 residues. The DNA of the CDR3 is TGCAGCGTGGAAGACAGATTACTCAGGAACACTGAAGCTTTCTTT. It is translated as CSVEDRLLRNTEAFF.

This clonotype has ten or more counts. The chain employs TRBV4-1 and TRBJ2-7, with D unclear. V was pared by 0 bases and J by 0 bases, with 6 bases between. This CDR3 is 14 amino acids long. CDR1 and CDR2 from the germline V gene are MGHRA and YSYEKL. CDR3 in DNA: TGCGCCAGCAGCCAAGATGCGGTCTCCTACGAGCAGTACTTC. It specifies CASSQDAVSYEQYF.

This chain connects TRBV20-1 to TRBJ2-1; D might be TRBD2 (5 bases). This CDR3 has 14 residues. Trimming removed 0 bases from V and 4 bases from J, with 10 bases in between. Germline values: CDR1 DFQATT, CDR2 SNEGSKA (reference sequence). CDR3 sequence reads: CSARDREIYNEQFF. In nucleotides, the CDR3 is TGCAGTGCTAGAGATCGGGAAATTTACAATGAGCAGTTCTTC.

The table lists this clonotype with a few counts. The CDR3 protein is CASSEVLGATNTGELFF. The CDR3 DNA is TGTGCCAGCAGTGAGGTCTTGGGGGCTACGAACACCGGGGAGCTGTTTTTT. V gene TRBV6-1 combines with J gene TRBJ2-2; D possibly corresponds to TRBD1 (6 bases). This CDR3 comprises 17 residues. Trimming shortened V by 3 bases and J by 0 bases, and 14 bases separated the two germline ends. Germline V lookup: CDR1 MNHNS, CDR2 SASEGT.

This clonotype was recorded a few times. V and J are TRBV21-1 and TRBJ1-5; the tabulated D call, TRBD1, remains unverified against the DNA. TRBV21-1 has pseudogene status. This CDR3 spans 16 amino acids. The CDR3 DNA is TGTGCCAGCAGCAATCAGGCTGACAGGCTCAATCAGCCCCAGCATTTT. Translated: CASSNQADRLNQPQHF.

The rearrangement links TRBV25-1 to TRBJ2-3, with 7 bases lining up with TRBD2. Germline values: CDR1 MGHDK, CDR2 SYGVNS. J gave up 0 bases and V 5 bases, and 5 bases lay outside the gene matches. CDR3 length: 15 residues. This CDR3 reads CASSSQTSSTDTQYF. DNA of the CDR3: TGTGCCAGCAGTTCCCAGACTAGCAGCACAGATACGCAGTATTTT.

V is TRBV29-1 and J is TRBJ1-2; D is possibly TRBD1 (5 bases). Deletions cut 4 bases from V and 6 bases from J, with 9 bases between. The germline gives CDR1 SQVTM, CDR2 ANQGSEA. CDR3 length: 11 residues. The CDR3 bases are TGCAGCGTTGGGCAGGGAGATGGCTACACCTTC. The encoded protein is CSVGQGDGYTF.

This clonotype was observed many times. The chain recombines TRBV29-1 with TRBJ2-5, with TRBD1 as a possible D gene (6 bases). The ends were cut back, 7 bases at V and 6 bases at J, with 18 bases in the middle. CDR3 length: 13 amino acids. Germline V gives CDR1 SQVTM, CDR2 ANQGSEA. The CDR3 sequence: CSATRGTGKTQYF. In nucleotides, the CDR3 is TGCAGCGCGACCAGGGGTACCGGGAAGACCCAGTACTTC. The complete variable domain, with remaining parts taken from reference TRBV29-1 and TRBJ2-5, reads SAVISQKPSRDICQRGTSLTIQCQVDSQVTMMFWYRQQPGQSLTLIATANQGSEATYESGFVIDKFPISRPNLTFSTLTVSNMSPEDSSIYLCSATRGTGKTQYFGPGTRLLVL.